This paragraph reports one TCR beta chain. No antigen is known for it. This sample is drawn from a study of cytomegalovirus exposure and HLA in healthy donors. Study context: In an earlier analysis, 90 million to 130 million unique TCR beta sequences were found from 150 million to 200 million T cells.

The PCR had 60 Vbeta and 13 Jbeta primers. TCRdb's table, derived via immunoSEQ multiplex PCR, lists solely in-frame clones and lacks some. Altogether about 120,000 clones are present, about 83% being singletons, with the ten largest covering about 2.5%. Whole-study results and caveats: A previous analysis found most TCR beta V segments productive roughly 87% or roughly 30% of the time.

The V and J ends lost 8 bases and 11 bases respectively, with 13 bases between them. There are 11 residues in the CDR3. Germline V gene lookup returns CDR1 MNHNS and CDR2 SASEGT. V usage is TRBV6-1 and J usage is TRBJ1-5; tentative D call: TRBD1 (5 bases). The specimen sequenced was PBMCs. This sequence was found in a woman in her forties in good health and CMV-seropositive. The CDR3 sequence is CASFRGGTQHF. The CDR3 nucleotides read TGTGCCAGCTTTCGGGGGGGGACCCAGCATTTT.